This T cell receptor (beta chain) was obtained from a study of blood T cell repertoires in COVID-19. As for the study in general: Samples representing acute and convalescent COVID-19 were sourced from the United States, Italy and Spain. PBMCs, B-cell-depleted T cells, or T cells were the source of the cDNA or gDNA that made up the material.

The table came from immunoSEQ multiplex PCR; TCRdb's copy has only in-frame clones and leaves some out. The table records hundreds of thousands of clones, roughly 90% of them present only once. Germline loops: CDR1 LGHNT, CDR2 FRNRAP. This CDR3 is 15 amino acids long. V lost 0 bases, J lost 2 bases, and 4 bases stayed unmatched. The chain is built from TRBV12-5 and TRBJ2-7; TRBD2 agrees at 7 bases. Sequences were obtained from PBMCs or T cells enriched from blood (not recorded which). The TCR sequence derives from a woman in her twenties or thirties who had recovered from COVID-19. The CDR3 DNA reads TGTGCTAGTGGTTTGGTACACAGCGGGACCTACGAGCAGTACTTC. Translation: CASGLVHSGTYEQYF.